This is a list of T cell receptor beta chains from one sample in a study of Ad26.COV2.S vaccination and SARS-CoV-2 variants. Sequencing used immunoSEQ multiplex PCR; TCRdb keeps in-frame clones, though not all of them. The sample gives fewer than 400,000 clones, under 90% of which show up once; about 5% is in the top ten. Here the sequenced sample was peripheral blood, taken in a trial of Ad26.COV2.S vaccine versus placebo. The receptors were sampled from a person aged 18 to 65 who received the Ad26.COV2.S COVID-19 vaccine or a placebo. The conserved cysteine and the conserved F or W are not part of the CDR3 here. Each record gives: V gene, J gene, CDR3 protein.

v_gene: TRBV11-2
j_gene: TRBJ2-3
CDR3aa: ASSLELSTDTQY

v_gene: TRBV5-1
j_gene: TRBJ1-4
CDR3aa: ASSSTPSGDEKLF

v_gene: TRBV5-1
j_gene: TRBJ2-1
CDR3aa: ASSLIAGPYNEQF

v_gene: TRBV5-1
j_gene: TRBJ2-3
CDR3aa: ASSLSRGLADTQY

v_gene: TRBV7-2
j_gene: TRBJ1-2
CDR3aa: ATEYGYT

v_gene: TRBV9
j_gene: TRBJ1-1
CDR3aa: ASSVGDTEAF

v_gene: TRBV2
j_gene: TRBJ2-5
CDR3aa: ASSSDRVRETQY

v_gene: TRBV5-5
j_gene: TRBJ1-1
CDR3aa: ASSSQTGWLF

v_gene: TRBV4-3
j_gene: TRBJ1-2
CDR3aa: ASSQGAEPGNYGYT

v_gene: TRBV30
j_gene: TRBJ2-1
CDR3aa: AWSSGNHNEQF

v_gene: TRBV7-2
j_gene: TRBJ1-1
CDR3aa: ASSLSFRDKRINTEAF

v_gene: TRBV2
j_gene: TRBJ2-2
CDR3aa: ASSGGAGGTKTGELF

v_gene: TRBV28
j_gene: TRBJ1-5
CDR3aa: ASTPAGESSNQPQH

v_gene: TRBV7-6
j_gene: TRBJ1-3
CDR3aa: ASSRSGNTIY

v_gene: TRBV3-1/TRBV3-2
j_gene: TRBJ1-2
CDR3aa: ASSPVGPYGYT

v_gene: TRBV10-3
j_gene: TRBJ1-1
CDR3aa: AINPGQHNTEAF

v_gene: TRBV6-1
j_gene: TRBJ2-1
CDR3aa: ASRAGYEQF

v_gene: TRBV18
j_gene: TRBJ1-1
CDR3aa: ASSPDRGWWNTEAF

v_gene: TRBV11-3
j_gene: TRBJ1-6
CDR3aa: ASSIGQGAQGPLH

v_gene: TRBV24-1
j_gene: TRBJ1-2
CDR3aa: ATSDHMTTSIYGYT

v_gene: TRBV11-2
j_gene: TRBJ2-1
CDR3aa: ASSPGGYEQF

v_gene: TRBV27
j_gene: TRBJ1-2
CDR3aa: ASSPTLARGYT

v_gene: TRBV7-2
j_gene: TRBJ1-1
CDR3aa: ASSPLTVPRGQGAF

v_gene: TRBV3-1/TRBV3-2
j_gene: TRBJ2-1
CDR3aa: ASTPTGSGNEQF

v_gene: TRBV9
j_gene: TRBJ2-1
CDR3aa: ASSTYNDNEQF

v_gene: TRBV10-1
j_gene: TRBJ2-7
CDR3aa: ASSDSGTSSYEQY

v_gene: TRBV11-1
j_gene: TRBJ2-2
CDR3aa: ASSSRTGGETGELF

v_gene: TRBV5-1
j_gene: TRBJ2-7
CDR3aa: ASSLGGGARGEQY